This T cell receptor beta chain was profiled in a study of T cell repertoires in ileal Crohn's disease. General study points: Compared with CD4 T cells, sorted CD8 cells carried more expanded clones. All patients with clonality above 26.8% had endoscopic recurrence.

Around 0.55 micrograms of biopsy DNA per sample underwent TCRB immunosequencing. Method: immunoSEQ multiplex PCR; TCRdb's copy keeps in-frame clones and lacks some. This table holds roughly 7,200 clones, about 83% found once. In the case of this clone: Antigen unknown.

This clonotype was obtained from an adult with Crohn's disease. The specimen sequenced was ileal tissue.

CDR3 amino acids: CASSGGTGGAFEAFF. The CDR3 coding sequence is TGTGCCAGCAGTGGCGGGACAGGGGGCGCGTTTGAAGCTTTCTTT. V usage is TRBV6-1 and J usage is TRBJ1-1; 12 nucleotides line up with TRBD1. J was trimmed by 7 bases and V by 4 bases; bases with no gene match: 7. The germline gives CDR1 MNHNS, CDR2 SASEGT. This CDR3 is 15 amino acids long.